The 3 T cell receptor beta chains reported below all come from one sample, sequenced in a study of shared clonotypes between healthy human individuals. The assay was immunoSEQ multiplex PCR, and TCRdb's table has in-frame clones only and misses some. The table lists over 2 million clones, approximately 90% of them singletons. Specimen: naive CD4+ T cells from PBMCs. This sample's subset: CD45RA+ positively selected. The origin of the receptors is a man aged 18 to 30 in good health. Some clones in this sample may be carry-over from other donors' samples.

The chain links TRBV2 to TRBJ1-2; 9 positions agree with TRBD1. J was trimmed by 2 bases and V by 7 bases; bases with no gene match: 11. The CDR3 is 16 residues long. Per the germline V gene, CDR1 is SNHLY and CDR2 is FYNNEI. This CDR3 reads CASTRDRVISNYGYTF. CDR3 in DNA: TGTGCCAGCACCCGGGACAGGGTCATTTCGAACTATGGCTACACCTTC.

The chain carries TRBV29-1 and TRBJ2-5, with D possibly being TRBD1 or TRBD2 (5 bases each). Germline-derived CDR1 and CDR2 are SQVTM and ANQGSEA. This CDR3 comprises 13 residues. V lost 7 bases and J 5 bases, leaving 17 bases between the germline ends. Written as DNA, the CDR3 is TGCAGCGCGAGACGGGACCCAGGGGAGACCCAGTACTTC. Translated: CSARRDPGETQYF.

This sequence joins TRBV7-9 and TRBJ2-2; perhaps D is TRBD1 or TRBD2 (5 bases each). Between the trimmed V and J ends, which lost 0 bases and 2 bases, there was a span of 10 bases. The CDR3 runs 16 residues. In germline, CDR1 is SEHNR, CDR2 FQNEAQ (reference sequence). The CDR3 is CASSLAGRSNTGELFF. The CDR3 coding sequence is TGTGCCAGCAGCTTAGCGGGACGTAGCAACACCGGGGAGCTGTTTTTT.